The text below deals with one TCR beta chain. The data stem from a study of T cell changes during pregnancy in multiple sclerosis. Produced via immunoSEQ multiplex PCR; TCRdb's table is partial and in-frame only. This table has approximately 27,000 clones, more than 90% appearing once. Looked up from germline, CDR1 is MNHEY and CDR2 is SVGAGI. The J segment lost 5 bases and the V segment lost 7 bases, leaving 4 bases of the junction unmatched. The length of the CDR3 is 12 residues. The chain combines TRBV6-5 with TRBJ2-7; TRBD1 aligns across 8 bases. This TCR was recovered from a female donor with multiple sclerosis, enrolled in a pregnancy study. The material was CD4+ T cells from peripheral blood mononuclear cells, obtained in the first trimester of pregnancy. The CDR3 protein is CASTGGLNEQYF. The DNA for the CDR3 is TGTGCCAGCACAGGGGGCTTGAACGAGCAGTACTTC.